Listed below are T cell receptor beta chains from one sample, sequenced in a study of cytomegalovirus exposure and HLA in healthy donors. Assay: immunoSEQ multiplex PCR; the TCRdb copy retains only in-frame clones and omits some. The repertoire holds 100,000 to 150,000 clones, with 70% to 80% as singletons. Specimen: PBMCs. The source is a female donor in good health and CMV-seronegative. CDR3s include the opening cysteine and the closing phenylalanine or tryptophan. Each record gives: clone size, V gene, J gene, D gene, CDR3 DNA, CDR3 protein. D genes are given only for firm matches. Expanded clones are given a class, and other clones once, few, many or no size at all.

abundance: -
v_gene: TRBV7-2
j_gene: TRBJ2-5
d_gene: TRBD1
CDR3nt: TGTGCCAGCAGCCGGGACAGGGGAGGAGAGACCCAGTACTTC
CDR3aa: CASSRDRGGETQYF

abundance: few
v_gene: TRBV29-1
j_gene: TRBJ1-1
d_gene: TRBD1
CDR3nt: TGCAGCGCAAACAGGGGTACTACTGAAGCTTTCTTT
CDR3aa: CSANRGTTEAFF

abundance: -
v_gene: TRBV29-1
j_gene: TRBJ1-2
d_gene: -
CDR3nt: TGCAGCGTTCGCGACAGCAACTATGGCTACACCTTC
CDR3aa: CSVRDSNYGYTF

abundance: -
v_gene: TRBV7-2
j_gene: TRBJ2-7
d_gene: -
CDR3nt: TGTGCCAGCAGCTCGGACAGATGGTCCTACGAGCAGTACTTC
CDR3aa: CASSSDRWSYEQYF

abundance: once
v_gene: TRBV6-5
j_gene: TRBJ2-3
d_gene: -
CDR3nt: TGTGCCAGCAGTTACTCTGAGGGGGCAGATACGCAGTATTTT
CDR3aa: CASSYSEGADTQYF

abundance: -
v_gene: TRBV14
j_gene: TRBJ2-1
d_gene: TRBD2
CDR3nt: TGTGCCAGCAGCCCTGCGGGACTATACAATGAGCAGTTCTTC
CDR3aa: CASSPAGLYNEQFF

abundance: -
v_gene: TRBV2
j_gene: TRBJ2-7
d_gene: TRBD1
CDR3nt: TGTGCCAGCAACTTTTTAGGGGGCTCGAACGAGCAGTACTTC
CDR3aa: CASNFLGGSNEQYF

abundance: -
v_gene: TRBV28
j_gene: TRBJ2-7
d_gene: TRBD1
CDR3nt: TGTGCCAGCAGCACCGGACAGGGGGCAAGGTACGAGCAGTACTTC
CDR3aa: CASSTGQGARYEQYF

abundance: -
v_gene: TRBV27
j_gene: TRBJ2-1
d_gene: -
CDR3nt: TGTGCCAGCAGATATCTCTCCTACAATGAGCAGTTCTTC
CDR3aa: CASRYLSYNEQFF

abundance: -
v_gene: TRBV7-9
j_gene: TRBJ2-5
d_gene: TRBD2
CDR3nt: TGTGCCAGCAGCTTATCTTTCTCGGGGTGGGCCGGGAGGGAGGAGCAGTACTTC
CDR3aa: CASSLSFSGWAGREEQYF

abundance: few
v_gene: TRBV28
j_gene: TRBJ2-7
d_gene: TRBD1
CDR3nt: TGTGCCAGCAGTCCTCCGGGACAGGGGCGTTCGAAGTACTTC
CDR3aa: CASSPPGQGRSKYF

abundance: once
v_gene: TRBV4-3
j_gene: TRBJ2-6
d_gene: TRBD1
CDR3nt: TGCGCCAGCAGCCCCGATATTACCGGGACAGGCGCCAACGTCCTGACTTTC
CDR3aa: CASSPDITGTGANVLTF

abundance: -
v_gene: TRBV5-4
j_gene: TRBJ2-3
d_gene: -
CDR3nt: TGTGCCAGCAGCTCAGTGTTGCAGGGGTGGGCAGATACGCAGTATTTT
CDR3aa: CASSSVLQGWADTQYF

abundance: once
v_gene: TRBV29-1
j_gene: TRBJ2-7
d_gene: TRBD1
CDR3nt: TGCAGCGTTGAAGGGGACAGCCGTGACCTCGGGCAGTACTTC
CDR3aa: CSVEGDSRDLGQYF

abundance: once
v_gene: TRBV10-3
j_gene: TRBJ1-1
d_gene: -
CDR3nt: TGTGCCATCAGTGAGAACAGGGTGGGCACTGAAGCTTTCTTT
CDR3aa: CAISENRVGTEAFF

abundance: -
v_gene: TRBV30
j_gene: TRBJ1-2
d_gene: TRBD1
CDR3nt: TGTGCCTGGAGGAAACAGGGGGCGGAAGGCTACACCTTC
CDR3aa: CAWRKQGAEGYTF

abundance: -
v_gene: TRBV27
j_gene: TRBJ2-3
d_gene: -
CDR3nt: TGTGCCAGCAGTTTGGGCAGGGGCGCCGATACGCAGTATTTT
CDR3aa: CASSLGRGADTQYF

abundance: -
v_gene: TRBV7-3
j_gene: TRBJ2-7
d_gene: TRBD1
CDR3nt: TGTGCCAGCAGTTTAGGGGGACAGGGTTACGAGCAGTACTTC
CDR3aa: CASSLGGQGYEQYF

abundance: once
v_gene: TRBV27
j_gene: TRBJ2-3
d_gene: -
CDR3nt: TGTGCCAGCAGTTGGGCAGGGGTAGATACGCAGTATTTT
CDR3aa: CASSWAGVDTQYF

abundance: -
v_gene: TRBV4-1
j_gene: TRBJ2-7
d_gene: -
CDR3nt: TGCGCCAGCAGCCAAGAGGGGGCGAGGGCGGGAGTTACCTACGAGCAGTACTTC
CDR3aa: CASSQEGARAGVTYEQYF

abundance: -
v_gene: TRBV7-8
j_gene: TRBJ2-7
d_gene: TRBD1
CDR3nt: TGTGCCAGCAGCTTAGCGTCGACAGGGGGAGTCAACGAGCAGTACTTC
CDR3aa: CASSLASTGGVNEQYF

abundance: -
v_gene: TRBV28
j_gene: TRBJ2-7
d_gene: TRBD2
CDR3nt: TGTGCCAGCGGCCGGTCTAGCGGGAGCTCCTACGAGCAGTACTTC
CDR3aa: CASGRSSGSSYEQYF

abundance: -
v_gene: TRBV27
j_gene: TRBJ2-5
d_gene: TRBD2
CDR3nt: TGTGCCAGCAGTTTATCGGTTAGCGGGGAAGGAGAGACCCAGTACTTC
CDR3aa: CASSLSVSGEGETQYF

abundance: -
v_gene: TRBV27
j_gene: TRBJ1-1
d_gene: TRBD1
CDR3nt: TGTGCCAGCAGTTTAACAGGGGACAACACTGAAGCTTTCTTT
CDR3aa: CASSLTGDNTEAFF